What follows is one T cell receptor beta chain and its context. What it binds is not known. Germline V gene sequence: CDR1 MDHEN, CDR2 SYDVKM. Trimming pared 5 bases from V and 2 bases from J, leaving 13 bases between. The CDR3 is 15 residues long. PCR employed 60 Vbeta and 13 Jbeta primers. As processed by the authors: An analysis performed later counted roughly 80 million unique TCR beta chains (roughly 11 million of them shared). The method was immunoSEQ multiplex PCR; TCRdb's version includes in-frame clones alone and lacks a portion of them. V, J and clone size are those of that table, while D and trimming were read from the DNA. Altogether 200,000 or so clones are present, about three quarters being singletons, with the ten largest covering roughly 2.1%. Nominally healthy donors provided the samples, though records likely missed some immune exposures. The data belong to a study of cytomegalovirus exposure and HLA in healthy donors.

Study-wide points: Most subjects' HLA-A and HLA-B alleles were reportedly predicted from TCR beta sequences. Presence/absence comparisons presumed near-even sequencing depth among donors.

Input material: PBMCs. V is TRBV28 and J is TRBJ2-1; D not certain. This TCR came from a woman in her thirties in good health and CMV-seropositive. CDR3: CASSPLETPYNEQFF. CDR3 DNA sequence: TGTGCCAGCAGTCCGCTGGAGACTCCCTACAATGAGCAGTTCTTC.